This T cell receptor (beta chain) was identified in a study of cytomegalovirus exposure and HLA in healthy donors. The PCR ran on 60 Vbeta and 13 Jbeta primers. Generated by immunoSEQ multiplex PCR, the TCRdb table keeps only in-frame clones and is missing some. The table lists under 200,000 clones, roughly 73% of them singletons. This CDR3 has 14 amino acids. V lost 0 bases and J lost 7, with 12 bases in between. CDR1 and CDR2 from the germline V gene are MNHEY and SVGAGI. This clonotype was obtained from a male donor in good health and CMV-seronegative. J is TRBJ1-2 and V is TRBV6-5; D is ambiguous. The source material was PBMCs. The CDR3 DNA reads TGTGCCAGCAGTTACTCGACGGGGTTGGGTGGCTACACCTTC. Translation gives CASSYSTGLGGYTF.